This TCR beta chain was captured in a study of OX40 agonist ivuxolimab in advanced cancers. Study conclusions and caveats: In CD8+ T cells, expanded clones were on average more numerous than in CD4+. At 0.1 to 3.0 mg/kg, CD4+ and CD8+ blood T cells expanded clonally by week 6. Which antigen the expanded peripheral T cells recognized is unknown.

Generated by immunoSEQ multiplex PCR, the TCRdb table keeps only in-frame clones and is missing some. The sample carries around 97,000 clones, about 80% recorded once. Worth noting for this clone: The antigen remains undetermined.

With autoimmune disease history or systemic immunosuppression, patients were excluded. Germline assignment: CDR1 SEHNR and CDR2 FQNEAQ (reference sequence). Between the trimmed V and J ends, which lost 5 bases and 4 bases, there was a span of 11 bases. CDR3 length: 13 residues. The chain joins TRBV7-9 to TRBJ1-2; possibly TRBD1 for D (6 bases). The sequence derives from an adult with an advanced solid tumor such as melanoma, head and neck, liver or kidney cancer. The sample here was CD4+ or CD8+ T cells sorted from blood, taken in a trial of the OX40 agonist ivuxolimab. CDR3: CASSETGFYGYTF. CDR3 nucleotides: TGTGCCAGCAGCGAGACAGGATTCTATGGCTACACCTTC.